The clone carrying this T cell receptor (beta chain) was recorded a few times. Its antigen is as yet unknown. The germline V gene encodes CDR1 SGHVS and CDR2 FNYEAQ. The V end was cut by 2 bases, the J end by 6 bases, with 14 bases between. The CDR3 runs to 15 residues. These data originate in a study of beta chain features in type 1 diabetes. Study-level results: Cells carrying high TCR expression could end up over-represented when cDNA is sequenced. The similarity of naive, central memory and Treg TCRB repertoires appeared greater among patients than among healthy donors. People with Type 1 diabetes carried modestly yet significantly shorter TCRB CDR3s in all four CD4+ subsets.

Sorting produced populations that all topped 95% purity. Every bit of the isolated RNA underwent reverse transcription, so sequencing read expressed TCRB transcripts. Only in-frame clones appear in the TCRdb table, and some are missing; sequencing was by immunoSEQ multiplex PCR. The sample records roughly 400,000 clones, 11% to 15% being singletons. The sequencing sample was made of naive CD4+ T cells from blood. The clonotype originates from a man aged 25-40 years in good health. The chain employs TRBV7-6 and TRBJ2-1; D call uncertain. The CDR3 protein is CASSLIHSRINEQFF. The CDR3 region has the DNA TGTGCCAGCAGCTTAATTCACTCCAGAATCAATGAGCAGTTCTTC.